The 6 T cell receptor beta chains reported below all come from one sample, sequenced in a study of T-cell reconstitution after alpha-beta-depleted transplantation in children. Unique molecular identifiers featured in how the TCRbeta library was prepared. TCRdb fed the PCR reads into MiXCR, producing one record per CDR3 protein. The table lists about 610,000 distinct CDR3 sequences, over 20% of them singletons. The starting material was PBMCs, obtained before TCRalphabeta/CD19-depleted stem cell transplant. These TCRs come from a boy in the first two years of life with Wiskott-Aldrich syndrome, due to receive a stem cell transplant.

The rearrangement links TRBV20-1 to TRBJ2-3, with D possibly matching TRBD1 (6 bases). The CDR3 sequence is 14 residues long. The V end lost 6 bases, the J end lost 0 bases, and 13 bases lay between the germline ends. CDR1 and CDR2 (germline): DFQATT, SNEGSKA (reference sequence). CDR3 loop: CSAYREPSTDTQYF. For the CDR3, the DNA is TGCAGTGCCTACAGGGAACCGAGCACAGATACGCAGTATTTT.

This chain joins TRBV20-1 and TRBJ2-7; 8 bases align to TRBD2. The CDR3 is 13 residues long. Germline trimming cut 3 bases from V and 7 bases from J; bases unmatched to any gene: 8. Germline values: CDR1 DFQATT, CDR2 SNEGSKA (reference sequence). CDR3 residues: CSARRAGGPEQYF. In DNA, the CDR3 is TGCAGTGCTAGGAGGGCGGGAGGCCCGGAGCAGTACTTC.

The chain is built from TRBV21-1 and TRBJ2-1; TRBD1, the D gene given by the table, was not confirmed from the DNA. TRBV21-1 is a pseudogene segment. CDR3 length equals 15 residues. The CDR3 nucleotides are TGTGCCAGCAGCAAATCACGGGAAGCCTACAATGAGCAGTTCTTC. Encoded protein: CASSKSREAYNEQFF.

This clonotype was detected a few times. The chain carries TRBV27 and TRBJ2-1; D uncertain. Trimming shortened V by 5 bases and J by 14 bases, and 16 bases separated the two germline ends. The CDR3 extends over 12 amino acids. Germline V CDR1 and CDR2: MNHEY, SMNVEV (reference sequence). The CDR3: CASSQTVGRKFF. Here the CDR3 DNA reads TGTGCCAGCAGTCAAACAGTAGGGCGCAAGTTCTTC.

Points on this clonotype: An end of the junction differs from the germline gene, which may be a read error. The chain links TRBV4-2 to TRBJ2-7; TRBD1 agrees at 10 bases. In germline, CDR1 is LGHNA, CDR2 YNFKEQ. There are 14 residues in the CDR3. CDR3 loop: CASSQDRGPYEQYF. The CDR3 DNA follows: TGCGCCAGCAGCCAAGACAGGGGGCCTTACGAGCAGTACTTC.

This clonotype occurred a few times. CDR3 residues: CASSRGGTDNTQYF. In DNA, the CDR3 is TGCGCCAGCAGCCGGGGAGGGACAGATAATACGCAGTATTTT. The chain joins TRBV5-1 to TRBJ2-3; D may be TRBD1 or TRBD2 (7 bases each). Trimming took off 4 bases at V and 7 bases at J, with 16 bases between the two ends. The CDR3 is 14 amino acids. CDR1 is SGHRS, CDR2 YFSETQ, per germline.